Described below is a single TCR beta chain sequence and its context. Its antigen remains unidentified. Germline CDR1 reads SGHRS; CDR2 reads YFSETQ. The CDR3 covers 17 residues. The V end lost 0 bases, the J end lost 0 bases, and 13 bases lay between the germline ends. This sample stems from a study of T cell repertoires in cytomegalovirus infection. Overall study: Carrying CMV and the relevant HLA type showed in public TCR beta signatures.

Overall study findings and caveats: Summed public TCR beta family frequency identified CMV carriers bearing the relevant HLA. Ex vivo, HLA-C-restricted CMV-specific TCR beta clonotypes prevailed over the rest of the response.

TCRdb ran MiXCR on the reads and lists one entry per CDR3 protein. The data show hundreds of thousands of distinct CDR3 sequences, with less than 35% seen just once and 11% to 15% held by the top ten. Sequences were derived from cultured CD8+ T cells from PBMCs, sampled from culture after CMV antigen stimulation. The chain links TRBV5-1 to TRBJ2-4; D tentatively reads TRBD1 or TRBD2 (5 bases each). This receptor was identified in a human donor in good health (CMV status not recorded). Some clones in this sample may be carry-over from other donors' samples. CDR3 in amino acids: CASSLAGALSAKNIQYF. Written as DNA, the CDR3 is TGCGCCAGCAGCTTGGCCGGGGCACTCTCAGCCAAAAACATTCAGTACTTC.